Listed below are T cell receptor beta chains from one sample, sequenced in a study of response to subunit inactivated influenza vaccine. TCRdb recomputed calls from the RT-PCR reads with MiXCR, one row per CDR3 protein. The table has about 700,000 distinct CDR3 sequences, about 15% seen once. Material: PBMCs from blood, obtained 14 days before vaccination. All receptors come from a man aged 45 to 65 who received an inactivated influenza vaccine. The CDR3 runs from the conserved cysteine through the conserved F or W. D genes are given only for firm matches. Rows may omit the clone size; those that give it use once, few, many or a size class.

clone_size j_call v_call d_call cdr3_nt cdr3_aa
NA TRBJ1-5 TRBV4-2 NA TGTGCCAGCAGCCAGACGGACGGCCGGGGTCAGCCCCAGCATTTT CASSQTDGRGQPQHF
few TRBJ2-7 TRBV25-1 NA TGTGCCAGCAGTGAAAGTTTCGTGCAGTACTTC CASSESFVQYF
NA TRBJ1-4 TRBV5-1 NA TGCGCCAGCAGCTTATACACGGCGGAGGCGGAAAAAATGTTTTTT CASSLYTAEAEKMFF
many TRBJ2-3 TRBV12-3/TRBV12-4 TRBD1 TGTGCCAGCAGCCGCGGACAGGGGAGGTATGGAGATACGCAGTATTTT CASSRGQGRYGDTQYF
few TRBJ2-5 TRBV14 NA TGTGCCAGCAGCCAAGATAGGATGTGGGAGACCCAGTACTTC CASSQDRMWETQYF
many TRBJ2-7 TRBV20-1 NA TGCAGTGCTAGCCGCCGGGGCGACGAGCAGTACTTC CSASRRGDEQYF
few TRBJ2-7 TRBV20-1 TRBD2 TGCAGTGCAGACACCGGGACTAGTAACTACGAGCAGTACTTC CSADTGTSNYEQYF
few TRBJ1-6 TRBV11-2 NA TGTGCCAGCAGCTTGGGGTCCGGGGGACCCCTCCACTTT CASSLGSGGPLHF
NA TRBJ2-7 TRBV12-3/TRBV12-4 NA TGTGCCAGCAGTTTGCACAGGGTGGCTCACGAGCAGTACTTC CASSLHRVAHEQYF
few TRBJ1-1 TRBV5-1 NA TGCGCCAGCAGCTTGAATCCGGGACAGAACACTGAAGCTTTCTTT CASSLNPGQNTEAFF
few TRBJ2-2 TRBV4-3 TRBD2 TGCGCCAGCAGCCACCTCGGGAGGGAGAGAACCGGGGAGCTGTTTTTT CASSHLGRERTGELFF
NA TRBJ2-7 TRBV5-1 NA TGCGCCAGCAGCGGGCAGGCAGGCTCCTACGAGCAGTACTTC CASSGQAGSYEQYF
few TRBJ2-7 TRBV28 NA TGTGCCAGCAGTTTCGACAACCGCTTCAACGAGCAGTACTTC CASSFDNRFNEQYF
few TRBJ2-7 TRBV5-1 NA TGCGCCAGCAGCTTGGCCTCGACTAGGGACGAGCAGTACTTC CASSLASTRDEQYF
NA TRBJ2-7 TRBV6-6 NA TGTGCCAGCAGTCACGATCCTCACGAGCAGTACTTC CASSHDPHEQYF
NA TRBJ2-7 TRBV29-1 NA TGCAGCGTCGGTGGGGGGACGAACTACGAGCAGTACTTC CSVGGGTNYEQYF
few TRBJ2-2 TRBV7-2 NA TGTGCCAGCAGCTTAGGGACAGTACTCGGGGAGCTGTTTTTT CASSLGTVLGELFF
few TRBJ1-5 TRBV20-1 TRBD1 TGCAGTGCTAGAGCAGGGACAGGGTATCAGCCCCAGCATTTT CSARAGTGYQPQHF
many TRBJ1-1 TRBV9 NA TGTGCCAGCAGCGTACAGGGAGGGGGGACTGAAGCTTTCTTT CASSVQGGGTEAFF
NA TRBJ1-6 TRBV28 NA TGTGCCAGCAGTTTAGTCGCAGGGCGTACACCCCTCCACTTT CASSLVAGRTPLHF
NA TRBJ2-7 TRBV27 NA TGTGCCAGCAGTTTAGCAGCGTATACTACCTACGAGCAGTACTTC CASSLAAYTTYEQYF
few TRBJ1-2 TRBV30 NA TGTGCCTGGAGGGACTTGAGTTCGGGAGGTGGCTACACCTTC CAWRDLSSGGGYTF
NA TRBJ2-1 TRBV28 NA TGTGCCAGCAGTTTGGCAGGGAAGGGATACAATGAGCAGTTCTTC CASSLAGKGYNEQFF